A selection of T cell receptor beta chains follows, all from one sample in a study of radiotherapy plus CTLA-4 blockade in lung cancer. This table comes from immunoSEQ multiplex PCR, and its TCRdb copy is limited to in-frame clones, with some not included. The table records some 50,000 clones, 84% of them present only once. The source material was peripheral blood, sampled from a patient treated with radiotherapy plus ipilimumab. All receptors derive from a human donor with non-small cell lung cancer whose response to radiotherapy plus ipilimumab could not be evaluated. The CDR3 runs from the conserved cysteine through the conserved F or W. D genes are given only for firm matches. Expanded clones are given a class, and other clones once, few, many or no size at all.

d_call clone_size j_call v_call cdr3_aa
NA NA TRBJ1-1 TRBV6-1 CASSGLAGAGTEAFF
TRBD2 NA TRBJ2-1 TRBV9 CASSPRLAGGFNEQFF
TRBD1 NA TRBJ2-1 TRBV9 CASSVVYALWGQTKGNNEQFF
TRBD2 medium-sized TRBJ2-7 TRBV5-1 CASSLVLAGGSTYEQYF
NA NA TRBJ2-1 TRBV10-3 CAISGRAGNNEQFF
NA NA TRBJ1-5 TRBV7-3 CASSLVGARANQPQHF
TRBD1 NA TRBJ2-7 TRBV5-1 CASSTGASYEQYF
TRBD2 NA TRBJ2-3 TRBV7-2 CASSLRGLAAMADTQYF
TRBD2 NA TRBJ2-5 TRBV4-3 CASSLGLAGREKTQYF
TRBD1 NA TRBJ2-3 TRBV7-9 CASSLSSGQGPDTQYF
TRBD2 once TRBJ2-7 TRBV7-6 CASSLSPGTSGRSYEQYF
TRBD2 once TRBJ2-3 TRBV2 CASRDSGSPDDTQYF
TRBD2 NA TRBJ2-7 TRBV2 CASSESQGLAGIFVEQYF
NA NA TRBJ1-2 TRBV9 CASSVVVQGDYGYTF
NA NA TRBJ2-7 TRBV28 CASSPAMIIYEQYF
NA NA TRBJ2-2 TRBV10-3 CAISEKTGAGELFF
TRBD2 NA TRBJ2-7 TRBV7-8 CASSSSTSGSYEQYF
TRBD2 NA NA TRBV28 CASRGGAGEGEQYF
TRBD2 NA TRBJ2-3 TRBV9 CASSAVPEASGKRENTQYF
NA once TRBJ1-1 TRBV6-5 CASSYSQGSTEAFF
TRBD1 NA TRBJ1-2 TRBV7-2 CASGRLTGDVGYGYTF
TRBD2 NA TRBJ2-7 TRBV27 CASSYSGLASEQYF
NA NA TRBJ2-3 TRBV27 CASSLLTLSTDTQYF
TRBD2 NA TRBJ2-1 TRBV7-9 CASSSSGLAGFDEQFF
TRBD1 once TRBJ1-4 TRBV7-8 CASSDGGTGREKLFF
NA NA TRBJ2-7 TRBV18 CASSPLDRPYEQYF
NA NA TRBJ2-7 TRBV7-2 CASSFRRTSSYEQYF
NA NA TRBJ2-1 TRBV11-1 CASSLPSSNYNEQFF
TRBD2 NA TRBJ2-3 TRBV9 CASSVDISGRRTDTQYF
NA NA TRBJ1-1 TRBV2 CASSGPDMNTEAFF
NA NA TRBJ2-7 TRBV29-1 CSVSSDNSYEQYF